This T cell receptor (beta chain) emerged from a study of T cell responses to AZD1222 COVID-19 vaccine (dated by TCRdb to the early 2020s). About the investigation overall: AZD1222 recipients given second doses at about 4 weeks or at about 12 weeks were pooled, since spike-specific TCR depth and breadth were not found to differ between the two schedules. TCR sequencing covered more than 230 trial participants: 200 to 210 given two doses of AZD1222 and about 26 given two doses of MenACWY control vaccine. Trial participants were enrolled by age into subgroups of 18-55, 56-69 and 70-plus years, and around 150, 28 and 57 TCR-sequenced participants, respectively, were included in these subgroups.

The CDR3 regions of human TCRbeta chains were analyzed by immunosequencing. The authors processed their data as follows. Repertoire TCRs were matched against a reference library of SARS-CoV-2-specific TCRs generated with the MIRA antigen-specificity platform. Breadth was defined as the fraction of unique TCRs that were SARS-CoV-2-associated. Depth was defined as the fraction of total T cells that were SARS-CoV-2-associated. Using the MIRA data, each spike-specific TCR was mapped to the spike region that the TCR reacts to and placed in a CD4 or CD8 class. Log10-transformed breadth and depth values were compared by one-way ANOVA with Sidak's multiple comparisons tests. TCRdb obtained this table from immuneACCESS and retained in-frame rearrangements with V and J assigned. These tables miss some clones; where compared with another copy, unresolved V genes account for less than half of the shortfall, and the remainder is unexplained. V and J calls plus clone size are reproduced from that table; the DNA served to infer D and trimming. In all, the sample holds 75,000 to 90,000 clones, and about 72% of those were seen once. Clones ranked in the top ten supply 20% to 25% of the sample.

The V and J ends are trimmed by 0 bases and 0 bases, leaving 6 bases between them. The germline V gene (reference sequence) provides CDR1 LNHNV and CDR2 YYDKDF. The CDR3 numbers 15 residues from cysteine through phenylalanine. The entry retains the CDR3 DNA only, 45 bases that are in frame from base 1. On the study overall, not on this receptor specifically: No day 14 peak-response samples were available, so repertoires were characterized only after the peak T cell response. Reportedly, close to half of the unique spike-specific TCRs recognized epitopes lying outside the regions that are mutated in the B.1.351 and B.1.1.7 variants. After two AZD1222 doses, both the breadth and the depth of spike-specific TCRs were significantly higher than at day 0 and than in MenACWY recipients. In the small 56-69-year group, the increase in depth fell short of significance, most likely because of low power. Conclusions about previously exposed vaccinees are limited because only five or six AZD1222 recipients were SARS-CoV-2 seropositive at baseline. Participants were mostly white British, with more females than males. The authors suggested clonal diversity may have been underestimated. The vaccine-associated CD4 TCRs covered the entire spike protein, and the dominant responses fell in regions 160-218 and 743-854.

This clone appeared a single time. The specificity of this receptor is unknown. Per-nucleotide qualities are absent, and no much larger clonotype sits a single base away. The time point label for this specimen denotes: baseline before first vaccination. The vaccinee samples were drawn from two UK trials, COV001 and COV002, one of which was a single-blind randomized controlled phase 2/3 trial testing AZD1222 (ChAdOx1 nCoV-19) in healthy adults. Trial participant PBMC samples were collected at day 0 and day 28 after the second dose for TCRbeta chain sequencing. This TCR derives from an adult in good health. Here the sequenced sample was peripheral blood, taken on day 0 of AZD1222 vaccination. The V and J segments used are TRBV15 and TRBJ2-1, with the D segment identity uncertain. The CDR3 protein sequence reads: CATSRDRSSYNEQFF. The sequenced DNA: TGTGCCACCAGCAGAGATAGGAGCTCCTACAATGAGCAGTTCTTC. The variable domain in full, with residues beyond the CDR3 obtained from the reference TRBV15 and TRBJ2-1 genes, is DAMVIQNPRYQVTQFGKPVTLSCSQTLNHNVMYWYQQKSSQAPKLLFHYYDKDFNNEADTPDNFQSRRPNTSFCFLDIRSPGLGDTAMYLCATSRDRSSYNEQFFGPGTRLTVL.